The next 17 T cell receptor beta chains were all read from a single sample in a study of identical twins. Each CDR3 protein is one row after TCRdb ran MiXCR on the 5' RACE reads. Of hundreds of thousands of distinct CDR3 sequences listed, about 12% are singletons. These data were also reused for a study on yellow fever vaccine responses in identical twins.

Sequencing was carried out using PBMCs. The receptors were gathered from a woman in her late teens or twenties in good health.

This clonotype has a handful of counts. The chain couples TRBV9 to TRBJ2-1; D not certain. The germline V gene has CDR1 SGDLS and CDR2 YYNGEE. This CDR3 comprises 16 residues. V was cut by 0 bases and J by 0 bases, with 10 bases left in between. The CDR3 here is CASSVGTTSSYNEQFF. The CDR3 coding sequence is TGTGCCAGCAGCGTAGGGACCACGAGCTCCTACAATGAGCAGTTCTTC.

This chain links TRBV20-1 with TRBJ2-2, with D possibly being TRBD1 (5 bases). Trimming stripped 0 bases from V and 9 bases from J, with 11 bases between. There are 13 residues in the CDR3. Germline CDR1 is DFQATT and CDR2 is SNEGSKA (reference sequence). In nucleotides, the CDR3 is TGCAGTGCTAGAGATTGGGCAGGGCGGGAGCTGTTTTTT. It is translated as CSARDWAGRELFF.

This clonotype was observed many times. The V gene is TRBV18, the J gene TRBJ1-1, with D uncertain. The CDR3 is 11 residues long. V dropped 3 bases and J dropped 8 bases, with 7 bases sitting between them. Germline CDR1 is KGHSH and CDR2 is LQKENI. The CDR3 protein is CASSPEKEAFF. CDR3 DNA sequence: TGTGCCAGCTCACCCGAGAAAGAAGCTTTCTTT.

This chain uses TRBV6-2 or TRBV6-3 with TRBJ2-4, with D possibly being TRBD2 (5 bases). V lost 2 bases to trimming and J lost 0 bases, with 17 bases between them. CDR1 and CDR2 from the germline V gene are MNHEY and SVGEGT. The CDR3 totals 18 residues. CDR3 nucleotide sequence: TGTGCCAGCAGTTACCCACAGCGGACCCAACTAGCCAAAAACATTCAGTACTTC. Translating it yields CASSYPQRTQLAKNIQYF.

Here the CDR3 reads CASSPRGASSYNEQFF. CDR3 nucleotides: TGTGCCAGCAGCCCTAGGGGGGCCAGCTCCTACAATGAGCAGTTCTTC. The chain links TRBV5-5 to TRBJ2-1; D is tentatively TRBD1 or TRBD2 (6 bases each). The CDR3 spans 16 residues. CDR1 is SGHKS and CDR2 is YYEKEE in the germline V gene (reference sequence). With 4 bases removed from V and 0 bases from J, the gap between germline ends came to 14 bases.

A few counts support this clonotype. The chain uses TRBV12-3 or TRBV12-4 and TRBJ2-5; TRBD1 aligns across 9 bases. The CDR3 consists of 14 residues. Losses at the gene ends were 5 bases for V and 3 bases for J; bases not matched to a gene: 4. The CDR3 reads CASSITGGEETQYF. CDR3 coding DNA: TGTGCCAGCAGTATAACAGGGGGCGAAGAGACCCAGTACTTC.

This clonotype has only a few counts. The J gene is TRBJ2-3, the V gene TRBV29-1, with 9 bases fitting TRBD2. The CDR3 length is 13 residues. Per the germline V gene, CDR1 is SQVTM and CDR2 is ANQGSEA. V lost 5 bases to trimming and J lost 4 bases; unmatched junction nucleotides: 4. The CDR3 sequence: CSVSSGKADTQYF. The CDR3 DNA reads TGCAGCGTTTCTAGCGGGAAGGCAGATACGCAGTATTTT.

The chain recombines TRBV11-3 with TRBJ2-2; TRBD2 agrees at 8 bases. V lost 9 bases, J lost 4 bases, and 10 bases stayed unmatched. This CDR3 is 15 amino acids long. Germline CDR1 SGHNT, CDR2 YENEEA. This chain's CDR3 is CASKGLADITGELFF. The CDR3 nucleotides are TGTGCCAGTAAAGGACTAGCAGATATCACCGGGGAGCTGTTTTTT.

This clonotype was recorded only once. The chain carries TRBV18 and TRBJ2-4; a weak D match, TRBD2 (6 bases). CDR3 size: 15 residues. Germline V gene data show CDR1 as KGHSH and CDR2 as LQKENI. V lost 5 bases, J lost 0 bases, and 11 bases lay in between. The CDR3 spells CASSAAGLAKNIQYF. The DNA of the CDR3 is TGTGCCAGCTCAGCGGCGGGATTAGCCAAAAACATTCAGTACTTC.

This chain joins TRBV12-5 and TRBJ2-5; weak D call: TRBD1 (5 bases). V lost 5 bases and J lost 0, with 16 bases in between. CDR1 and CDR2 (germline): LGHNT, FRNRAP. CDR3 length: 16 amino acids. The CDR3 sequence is CASGGPGYGYQETQYF. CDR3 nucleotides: TGTGCTAGTGGTGGCCCAGGGTACGGATACCAAGAGACCCAGTACTTC.

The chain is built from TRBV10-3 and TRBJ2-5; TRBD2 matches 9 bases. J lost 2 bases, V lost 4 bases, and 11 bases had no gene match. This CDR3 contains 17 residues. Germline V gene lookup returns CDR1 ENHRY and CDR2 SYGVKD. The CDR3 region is CAISVGLAGLDQETQYF. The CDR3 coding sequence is TGTGCCATCAGTGTTGGGCTAGCGGGGCTGGATCAAGAGACCCAGTACTTC.

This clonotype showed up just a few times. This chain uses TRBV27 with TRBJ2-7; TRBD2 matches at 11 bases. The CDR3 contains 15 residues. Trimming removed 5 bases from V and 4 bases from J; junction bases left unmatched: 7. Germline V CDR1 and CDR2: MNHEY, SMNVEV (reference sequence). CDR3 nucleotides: TGTGCCAGCAGTCAACCGGGACTAGCGGATTACGAGCAGTACTTC. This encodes CASSQPGLADYEQYF.

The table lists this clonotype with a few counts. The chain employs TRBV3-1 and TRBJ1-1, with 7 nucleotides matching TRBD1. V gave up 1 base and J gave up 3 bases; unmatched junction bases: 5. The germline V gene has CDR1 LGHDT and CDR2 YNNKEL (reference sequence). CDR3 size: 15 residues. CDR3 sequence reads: CASSQAWTGYTEAFF. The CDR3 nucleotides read TGTGCCAGCAGCCAAGCTTGGACAGGTTACACTGAAGCTTTCTTT.

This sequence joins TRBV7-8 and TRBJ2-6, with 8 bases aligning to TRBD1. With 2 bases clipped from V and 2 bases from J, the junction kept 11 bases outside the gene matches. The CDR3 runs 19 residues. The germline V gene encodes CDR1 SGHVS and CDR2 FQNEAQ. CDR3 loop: CASSLIETGVYPGANVLTF. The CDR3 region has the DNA TGTGCCAGCAGCTTAATCGAGACAGGGGTGTACCCTGGGGCCAACGTCCTGACTTTC. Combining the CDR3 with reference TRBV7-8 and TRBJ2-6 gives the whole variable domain GAGVSQSPRYKVAKRGQDVALRCDPISGHVSLFWYQQALGQGPEFLTYFQNEAQLDKSGLPSDRFFAERPEGSVSTLKIQRTQQEDSAVYLCASSLIETGVYPGANVLTFGAGSRLTVL.

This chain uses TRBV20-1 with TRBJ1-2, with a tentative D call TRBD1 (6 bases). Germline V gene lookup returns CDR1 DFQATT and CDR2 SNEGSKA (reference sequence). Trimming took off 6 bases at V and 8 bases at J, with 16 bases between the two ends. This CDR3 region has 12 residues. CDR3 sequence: CSAQTQGSGYTF. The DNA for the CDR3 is TGCAGTGCCCAAACACAGGGTTCGGGCTACACCTTC.

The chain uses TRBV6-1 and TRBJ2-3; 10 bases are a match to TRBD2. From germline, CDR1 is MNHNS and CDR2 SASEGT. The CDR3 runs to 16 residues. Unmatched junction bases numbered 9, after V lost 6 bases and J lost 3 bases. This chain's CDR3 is CASRAWGTSVTDTQYF. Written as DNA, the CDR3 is TGTGCCAGCAGGGCATGGGGGACTAGCGTGACAGATACGCAGTATTTT.

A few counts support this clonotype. The CDR3 loop is CASRKGDGNQPQHF. The CDR3 DNA follows: TGTGCCAGCAGAAAAGGGGACGGGAATCAGCCCCAGCATTTT. The chain couples TRBV27 to TRBJ1-5, with D possibly matching TRBD1 (5 bases). This CDR3 has 14 residues. V was clipped by 6 bases and J by 4 bases, with 13 bases between them. Germline CDR1 is MNHEY and CDR2 is SMNVEV (reference sequence).